The rows below give T cell receptor beta chains drawn from one sample of a study of blood T cell repertoires in COVID-19. The table came from immunoSEQ multiplex PCR; TCRdb's copy has only in-frame clones and leaves some out. The sample has around 97,000 clones; just under 85% are singletons. Material for sequencing was peripheral blood. Every receptor here comes from a man in his 70s with acute or convalescent COVID-19. Each CDR3 is given with its conserved first and last residue. Each record gives: D gene, CDR3 length, clone size, V gene, J gene, CDR3 protein, CDR3 DNA. A D gene is named only where the DNA matches it firmly. Where a row states a size, it is once, few, many or the class of an expanded clone; other rows omit it.

D gene: TRBD1
CDR3 length: 15
clone size: -
V gene: TRBV7-2
J gene: TRBJ2-7
CDR3 protein: CASSSRQGRTYEQYF
CDR3 DNA: TGTGCCAGCAGCTCCCGACAGGGTCGAACCTACGAGCAGTACTTC

D gene: -
CDR3 length: 14
clone size: -
V gene: TRBV28
J gene: TRBJ1-2
CDR3 protein: CASSSQGINYGYTF
CDR3 DNA: TGTGCCAGCAGTTCCCAGGGGATCAACTATGGCTACACCTTC

D gene: -
CDR3 length: 13
clone size: -
V gene: TRBV30
J gene: TRBJ2-1
CDR3 protein: CASSSPSYNEQFF
CDR3 DNA: TGTGCCAGTTCTAGTCCCTCCTACAATGAGCAGTTCTTC

D gene: -
CDR3 length: 14
clone size: -
V gene: TRBV19
J gene: TRBJ2-5
CDR3 protein: CASRPGQPGETQYF
CDR3 DNA: TGTGCCAGTAGGCCTGGACAGCCTGGGGAGACCCAGTACTTC

D gene: TRBD1
CDR3 length: 15
clone size: -
V gene: TRBV5-1
J gene: TRBJ1-5
CDR3 protein: CASSNGRGPSQPQHF
CDR3 DNA: TGCGCCAGCAGTAACGGCAGGGGGCCAAGTCAGCCCCAGCATTTT

D gene: TRBD1
CDR3 length: 18
clone size: -
V gene: TRBV28
J gene: TRBJ1-5
CDR3 protein: CASRSDRGTFYSNQPQHF
CDR3 DNA: TGTGCCAGCAGGTCGGACAGGGGGACATTCTATAGCAATCAGCCCCAGCATTTT

D gene: TRBD1
CDR3 length: 16
clone size: -
V gene: TRBV4-3
J gene: TRBJ1-1
CDR3 protein: CASSQDGTGGLLEAFF
CDR3 DNA: TGCGCCAGCAGCCAAGATGGGACAGGGGGTCTTTTGGAAGCTTTCTTT

D gene: TRBD1
CDR3 length: 18
clone size: -
V gene: TRBV18
J gene: TRBJ2-2
CDR3 protein: CASSPLQSGQGGTGELFF
CDR3 DNA: TGTGCCAGCTCACCCCTCCAATCGGGACAGGGGGGCACCGGGGAGCTGTTTTTT

D gene: TRBD2
CDR3 length: 19
clone size: -
V gene: TRBV7-2
J gene: TRBJ2-1
CDR3 protein: CASSLVIGGLAGPLDEQFF
CDR3 DNA: TGTGCCAGCAGCTTAGTAATAGGGGGACTAGCGGGGCCCCTAGATGAGCAGTTCTTC

D gene: -
CDR3 length: 15
clone size: once
V gene: TRBV19
J gene: TRBJ1-1
CDR3 protein: CASTPGGGRITEAFF
CDR3 DNA: TGTGCCAGTACCCCCGGTGGGGGGAGAATCACTGAAGCTTTCTTT

D gene: TRBD1
CDR3 length: 15
clone size: -
V gene: TRBV7-9
J gene: TRBJ1-6
CDR3 protein: CASSLKQGVGSPLHF
CDR3 DNA: TGTGCCAGCAGCCTAAAACAGGGGGTTGGTTCACCCCTCCACTTT

D gene: -
CDR3 length: 15
clone size: -
V gene: TRBV7-8
J gene: TRBJ2-1
CDR3 protein: CASSLVGSSYNEQFF
CDR3 DNA: TGTGCCAGCAGCTTAGTGGGGAGCTCCTACAATGAGCAGTTCTTC

D gene: TRBD1
CDR3 length: 15
clone size: -
V gene: TRBV6-1
J gene: TRBJ1-1
CDR3 protein: CASSEPGQGNTEAFF
CDR3 DNA: TGTGCCAGCAGTGAGCCGGGACAGGGAAACACTGAAGCTTTCTTT

D gene: -
CDR3 length: 13
clone size: once
V gene: TRBV5-4
J gene: TRBJ2-2
CDR3 protein: CASVQVNTGELFF
CDR3 DNA: TGTGCCAGCGTCCAGGTGAACACCGGGGAGCTGTTTTTT

D gene: -
CDR3 length: 16
clone size: -
V gene: TRBV28
J gene: TRBJ2-1
CDR3 protein: CASSPPRGPGRIEQFF
CDR3 DNA: TGTGCCAGCAGTCCGCCCCGGGGGCCCGGGAGGATTGAGCAGTTCTTC

D gene: TRBD2
CDR3 length: 16
clone size: -
V gene: TRBV6-2/TRBV6-3
J gene: TRBJ2-1
CDR3 protein: CASSSPLAGRYNEQFF
CDR3 DNA: TGTGCCAGCAGCTCCCCCCTAGCGGGACGATACAATGAGCAGTTCTTC

D gene: -
CDR3 length: 13
clone size: -
V gene: TRBV2
J gene: TRBJ1-2
CDR3 protein: CASRAGVSDGYTF
CDR3 DNA: TGTGCCAGCAGGGCCGGGGTATCTGATGGCTACACCTTC

D gene: -
CDR3 length: 12
clone size: -
V gene: TRBV28
J gene: TRBJ1-1
CDR3 protein: CASSLYLTEAFF
CDR3 DNA: TGTGCCAGCAGTTTATATCTTACTGAAGCTTTCTTT

D gene: TRBD2
CDR3 length: 15
clone size: -
V gene: TRBV7-9
J gene: TRBJ2-7
CDR3 protein: CASSRTSLSSYEQYF
CDR3 DNA: TGTGCCAGCAGCCGGACTAGCCTAAGCTCCTACGAGCAGTACTTC

D gene: TRBD2
CDR3 length: 17
clone size: -
V gene: TRBV9
J gene: TRBJ2-7
CDR3 protein: CASSPRGLAGGQGEQYF
CDR3 DNA: TGTGCCAGCAGCCCCCGAGGACTAGCGGGAGGCCAGGGCGAGCAGTACTTC

D gene: TRBD2
CDR3 length: 14
clone size: -
V gene: TRBV19
J gene: TRBJ2-1
CDR3 protein: CASTPSGRDDEQFF
CDR3 DNA: TGTGCCAGTACGCCTAGCGGGAGAGACGATGAGCAGTTCTTC

D gene: TRBD1
CDR3 length: 13
clone size: -
V gene: TRBV7-8
J gene: TRBJ2-1
CDR3 protein: CASSQTGVNEQFF
CDR3 DNA: TGTGCCAGCAGCCAGACAGGGGTAAATGAGCAGTTCTTC

D gene: TRBD1
CDR3 length: 17
clone size: -
V gene: TRBV7-2
J gene: TRBJ1-2
CDR3 protein: CASSLARGQPMIYGYTF
CDR3 DNA: TGTGCCAGCAGCCTGGCTAGGGGGCAGCCTATGATCTATGGCTACACCTTC

D gene: TRBD1
CDR3 length: 15
clone size: -
V gene: TRBV6-5
J gene: TRBJ1-6
CDR3 protein: CASSITGANNSPLHF
CDR3 DNA: TGTGCCAGCAGTATTACAGGGGCGAATAATTCACCCCTCCACTTT

D gene: -
CDR3 length: 15
clone size: -
V gene: TRBV3-1/TRBV3-2
J gene: TRBJ2-3
CDR3 protein: CASSQGGKYTDTQYF
CDR3 DNA: TGTGCCAGCAGCCAAGGCGGGAAATACACAGATACGCAGTATTTT

D gene: TRBD2
CDR3 length: 15
clone size: -
V gene: TRBV7-9
J gene: TRBJ2-5
CDR3 protein: CASSLGLVGGETQYF
CDR3 DNA: TGTGCCAGCAGCCTGGGACTAGTAGGGGGAGAGACCCAGTACTTC

D gene: -
CDR3 length: 14
clone size: -
V gene: TRBV5-1
J gene: TRBJ2-7
CDR3 protein: CASSDPGASGEQYF
CDR3 DNA: TGCGCCAGCAGCGATCCGGGAGCCTCTGGCGAGCAGTACTTC

D gene: TRBD1
CDR3 length: 12
clone size: once
V gene: TRBV6-6
J gene: TRBJ2-3
CDR3 protein: CASSYSWTGFYF
CDR3 DNA: TGTGCCAGCAGTTACTCCTGGACAGGGTTTTATTTT

D gene: -
CDR3 length: 13
clone size: -
V gene: TRBV11-2
J gene: TRBJ2-3
CDR3 protein: CASSPFRTDTQYF
CDR3 DNA: TGTGCCAGCAGCCCCTTCAGGACAGATACGCAGTATTTT

D gene: -
CDR3 length: 16
clone size: -
V gene: TRBV7-9
J gene: TRBJ2-3
CDR3 protein: CASSLVGGLTQIREYF
CDR3 DNA: TGTGCCAGCAGCTTAGTTGGCGGGCTAACACAGATACGGGAGTATTTT

D gene: -
CDR3 length: 14
clone size: once
V gene: TRBV25-1
J gene: TRBJ1-4
CDR3 protein: CASGGAAANEKLFF
CDR3 DNA: TGTGCCAGCGGGGGGGCGGCGGCTAATGAAAAACTGTTTTTT

D gene: -
CDR3 length: 15
clone size: few
V gene: TRBV2
J gene: TRBJ1-3
CDR3 protein: CASSEEGVSGNTIYF
CDR3 DNA: TGTGCCAGCAGTGAGGAGGGTGTCTCTGGAAACACCATATATTTT

D gene: TRBD2
CDR3 length: 16
clone size: -
V gene: TRBV7-2
J gene: TRBJ2-1
CDR3 protein: CASSLVGTSSYNEQFF
CDR3 DNA: TGTGCCAGCAGCTTAGTCGGGACTAGTTCTTACAATGAGCAGTTCTTC

D gene: -
CDR3 length: 19
clone size: -
V gene: TRBV9
J gene: TRBJ2-7
CDR3 protein: CASSAPHGGPTDLTYEQYF
CDR3 DNA: TGTGCCAGCAGCGCACCGCACGGGGGACCTACAGATTTAACCTACGAGCAGTACTTC

D gene: -
CDR3 length: 12
clone size: -
V gene: TRBV18
J gene: TRBJ1-1
CDR3 protein: CASSPGQTEAFF
CDR3 DNA: TGTGCCAGCTCACCAGGGCAAACTGAAGCTTTCTTT

D gene: TRBD2
CDR3 length: 16
clone size: -
V gene: TRBV7-2
J gene: TRBJ2-5
CDR3 protein: CASSQLAGGPGETQYF
CDR3 DNA: TGTGCCAGCAGCCAACTAGCGGGAGGGCCGGGAGAGACCCAGTACTTC

D gene: -
CDR3 length: 16
clone size: -
V gene: TRBV24-1
J gene: TRBJ2-1
CDR3 protein: CATSVRGSGNYNEQFF
CDR3 DNA: TGTGCCACCAGTGTAAGGGGTAGCGGCAATTACAATGAGCAGTTCTTC

D gene: TRBD2
CDR3 length: 14
clone size: -
V gene: TRBV7-2
J gene: TRBJ2-7
CDR3 protein: CASSNTAGGNEQYF
CDR3 DNA: TGTGCCAGCAGCAACACGGCCGGGGGGAACGAGCAGTACTTC

D gene: -
CDR3 length: 14
clone size: -
V gene: TRBV5-5
J gene: TRBJ2-7
CDR3 protein: CASSLDGQTYEQYF
CDR3 DNA: TGTGCCAGCAGCTTAGACGGACAAACCTACGAGCAGTACTTC

D gene: -
CDR3 length: 13
clone size: -
V gene: TRBV12-3/TRBV12-4
J gene: TRBJ1-1
CDR3 protein: CASSLRGGTEAFF
CDR3 DNA: TGTGCCAGCAGTTTACGTGGGGGGACTGAAGCTTTCTTT

D gene: TRBD1
CDR3 length: 12
clone size: -
V gene: TRBV12-3/TRBV12-4
J gene: TRBJ2-7
CDR3 protein: CASSKTGDEQYF
CDR3 DNA: TGTGCCAGCAGTAAGACAGGGGACGAGCAGTACTTC